The present entry profiles one T cell receptor beta chain with its context. Its antigen is currently unknown. The CDR3 is 16 residues long. Germline lookup yields CDR1 SGDLS and CDR2 YYNGEE. V trimming: 0 bases; J trimming: 3 bases; junction bases outside the gene matches: 4. They built TCR cDNA with 5'RACE template switching, a step that put in a universal primer site and UMIs. TCRdb reprocessed the 5' RACE reads with MiXCR, giving one entry per CDR3 protein. The sample lists approximately 260,000 distinct CDR3 sequences, around 5.3% occurring once. The entry originates in a study of T cells after yellow fever vaccination. Whole-study context: Researchers used SMART-Seq v4 Ultra Low Input to prepare fractions that had low cell numbers. The study, taken as a whole, reports: Peak timing came faster in the weaker secondary response, day 5 versus 15. Post-booster samples contained most primary-vaccination clones (approximately 95% CD4, about 87% CD8).

The chain combines TRBV9 with TRBJ2-2; 8 nucleotides agree with TRBD2. The specimen was CD4+ T cells sorted from PBMCs, collected on the day of the yellow fever booster vaccination. The sequence came from a man aged 18 to 29 who received the YFV17D yellow fever vaccine. The CDR3 is CASSVDGGAYTGELFF. The CDR3 DNA follows: TGTGCCAGCAGCGTAGACGGGGGGGCCTACACCGGGGAGCTGTTTTTT.